A single sample gave rise to the 4 T cell receptor beta chains below, sequenced in a study of OX40 agonist ivuxolimab in advanced cancers. Generated by immunoSEQ multiplex PCR, the TCRdb table keeps only in-frame clones and is missing some. The data show some 48,000 clones, approximately 78% seen once. Sample: CD4+ or CD8+ T cells sorted from blood, taken in a trial of the OX40 agonist ivuxolimab. These receptors were obtained from an adult with an advanced solid tumor such as melanoma, head and neck, liver or kidney cancer.

The V gene is TRBV25-1, the J gene TRBJ1-1; a weak D match, TRBD1 (5 bases). The CDR3 loop spans 13 amino acids. Trimming left V 6 bases short and J 1 base short, with 9 bases between. From germline, CDR1 is MGHDK and CDR2 SYGVNS. The CDR3 region has the DNA TGTGCCAGCAGACGGGGGGGGAACACTGAAGCTTTCTTT. This codes for CASRRGGNTEAFF.

This rearrangement joins TRBV10-3 to TRBJ1-5, with TRBD1 matching over 9 bases. In germline, CDR1 is ENHRY, CDR2 SYGVKD. This CDR3 has 17 amino acids. J was trimmed by 0 bases and V by 2 bases; bases with no gene match: 5. DNA for the CDR3: TGTGCCATCAGTGAGAGGGGACAGGGTGATAGCAATCAGCCCCAGCATTTT. Protein: CAISERGQGDSNQPQHF.

This sequence joins TRBV10-3 and TRBJ2-3; tentative D call: TRBD1 (5 bases). Deletions cut 5 bases from V and 2 bases from J, with 14 bases between. The CDR3 sequence is 15 residues long. Germline V gene data show CDR1 as ENHRY and CDR2 as SYGVKD. CDR3 sequence reads: CAISPITTATDTQYF. The CDR3, as DNA: TGTGCCATCAGTCCTATAACGACAGCCACAGATACGCAGTATTTT.

This clone appeared a single time. The DNA of the CDR3 is TGTGCCAGCAGCGTGGACGTACGGGATGAGCAGTTCTTC. Protein product: CASSVDVRDEQFF. V usage is TRBV5-4 and J usage is TRBJ2-1; D unresolved. CDR1 and CDR2 from the germline V gene are SGHNT and YYREEE (reference sequence). This CDR3 has 13 residues. Trimming took 4 bases from V and 8 from J, leaving 13 bases between them.